The clone carrying this T cell receptor beta chain was found a few times. Its antigen remains unidentified. This entry belongs to a study of blood T cells in healthy people across ages. PBMCs numbering at least 6 million were isolated per sample. Broader study findings: Researchers deemed the diversity estimates from one million T cells underestimates.

J lost 1 base, V lost 3 bases, and 3 bases had no gene match. The germline gives CDR1 SGHRS, CDR2 YFSETQ. The CDR3 totals 14 residues. A J-beta primer mix and a sample-barcoded 5' primer were used in a second PCR of roughly 6 to 11 cycles. TCRdb reprocessed the 5' RACE reads via MiXCR and lists one record per CDR3 protein. The profile shows over 1,500,000 distinct CDR3 sequences, approximately 39% of them singletons. The origin of this receptor is a human donor in good health. Sequences were obtained from blood. J is TRBJ1-1 and V is TRBV5-1; TRBD1 matches 7 bases. In DNA form, the CDR3 reads TGCGCCAGCAGCTATAGGGGGCCGAACACTGAAGCTTTCTTT. This gives the protein CASSYRGPNTEAFF.